One TCR beta chain is described in this entry. This sample stems from a study of CD8+CD57+ T cells in acquired aplastic anemia. The use of genomic DNA as template underpinned the TCR beta VDJ and CDR3 profiling. TCRdb passed the reads through MiXCR, listing each CDR3 protein once. Of about 190,000 distinct CDR3 sequences detected, around 66% appear once; the ten largest clones hold approximately 44%. The CDR3 contains 16 residues. CDR1 and CDR2 (germline): DFQATT, SNEGSKA (reference sequence). The V and J ends lost 6 bases and 1 base, in that order; junction bases with no gene match: 10. The sequence was obtained from a human donor with severe aplastic anemia or a healthy control (not recorded which). Sequencing was done on a sample of sorted CD4+, CD8+, or CD8+CD57+ T cells (not recorded which) from PBMCs. The genes are TRBV20-1 and TRBJ2-1, with 9 bases lining up with TRBD1. The CDR3 reads CSASGGQGPSYNEQFF. The CDR3, as DNA: TGCAGTGCAAGTGGGGGACAGGGTCCGTCCTACAATGAGCAGTTCTTC.